This T cell receptor (beta chain) was sequenced during a study of blood T cell repertoires in COVID-19. Clones were read by immunoSEQ multiplex PCR, and TCRdb kept only the in-frame ones, dropping some. The sample has about 63,000 clones; less than 80% are singletons. From germline, CDR1 is SGHRS and CDR2 YFSETQ. The CDR3 contains 16 residues. The trim removed 6 bases at V and 5 bases at J, leaving 11 bases unmatched. Sequencing was performed on peripheral blood. The chain combines TRBV5-1 with TRBJ2-2, with 9 bases matching TRBD1. The receptor was isolated from a human donor in a cohort sampled during active COVID-19. DNA for the CDR3: TGCGCCAGCACCCGGGATGGGACAGGGTATACCGGGGAGCTGTTTTTT. Translating gives CASTRDGTGYTGELFF.